Presented here are 11 T cell receptor beta chains from one specimen sequenced in a study of T cells in Graves' hyperthyroidism and ophthalmopathy. TCR beta CDR3 regions were amplified from RNA. First-round RT-PCR of the TCR CDR3 relied on the HTBI primer set. TCRdb recomputed calls from the multiplex PCR reads with MiXCR, one row per CDR3 protein. The sample consists of 640,000 or so distinct CDR3 sequences, approximately 15% of them appearing once. Material for sequencing was blood. These receptors were collected from a woman in her thirties or forties with Graves' ophthalmopathy.

This clonotype has at least ten counts. This chain joins TRBV27 and TRBJ1-1; no definite D call. This CDR3 contains 18 residues. Germline V gene data show CDR1 as MNHEY and CDR2 as SMNVEV (reference sequence). Deletions cut 2 bases from V and 0 bases from J, with 19 bases between. CDR3: CASSLTDPTPYMNTEAFF. CDR3 bases: TGTGCCAGCAGTTTAACCGATCCGACCCCCTATATGAACACTGAAGCTTTCTTT.

This clonotype came up many times. V usage is TRBV27 and J usage is TRBJ2-7; TRBD1 is a possible D gene (5 bases). The germline gives CDR1 MNHEY, CDR2 SMNVEV (reference sequence). The CDR3 length is 14 residues. Trimming removed 5 bases at V and 3 bases at J, with 14 bases between. CDR3 sequence (DNA): TGTGCCAGCAGTCCCCAGGGTAATTACTACGAGCAGTACTTC. This codes for CASSPQGNYYEQYF.

This clonotype appeared many times. The V and J genes are TRBV6-1 and TRBJ2-7; the match to TRBD1 covers 7 bases. The CDR3 runs to 14 residues. After removal of 6 bases from V and 4 bases from J, the junction contained 9 bases not matched to a gene. CDR1 and CDR2 from the germline V gene are MNHNS and SASEGT. CDR3 protein: CASRGTDRNYEQYF. The CDR3 coding sequence is TGTGCCAGCAGAGGGACAGACCGAAATTACGAGCAGTACTTC.

The rearrangement joins TRBV7-8 to TRBJ1-3; D ambiguous. The CDR3 length is 15 residues. The germline V gene encodes CDR1 SGHVS and CDR2 FQNEAQ. Between the trimmed V and J ends, which lost 1 base and 0 bases, there was a span of 7 bases. The chain's CDR3 is CASSLEVSSGNTIYF. CDR3 DNA sequence: TGTGCCAGCAGCTTAGAGGTTAGCTCTGGAAACACCATATATTTT.

This clonotype was counted many times. The chain employs TRBV7-2 and TRBJ2-5; TRBD2 matches at 10 bases. Looked up from germline, CDR1 is SGHTA and CDR2 is FQGNSA. There are 15 residues in the CDR3. The trim removed 5 bases at V and 1 base at J, leaving 4 bases unmatched. For the CDR3, the DNA is TGTGCCAGCAGCCATTCTAGCGGGGGCCAAGAGACCCAGTACTTC. Translation gives CASSHSSGGQETQYF.

This clonotype was observed many times. The chain couples TRBV7-6 to TRBJ2-7; D unresolved. V was clipped by 7 bases and J by 2 bases, with 15 bases between them. The V gene's germline CDR1 is SGHVS and CDR2 FNYEAQ. This CDR3 is built from 14 residues. The DNA for the CDR3 is TGTGCCAGCACCTCTAGTTTCCAGGCCTACGAGCAGTACTTC. It translates to CASTSSFQAYEQYF.

V gene TRBV28 combines with J gene TRBJ2-7, with D hard to call. Germline CDR1 and CDR2: MDHEN and SYDVKM. This CDR3 region has 15 residues. Trimming took off 7 bases at V and 0 bases at J, with 16 bases between the two ends. The CDR3 is CASTGAKLISYEQYF. CDR3 bases: TGTGCCAGCACTGGAGCTAAGCTCATCTCCTACGAGCAGTACTTC. Supplemented by reference TRBV28 and TRBJ2-7, the full variable domain reads DVKVTQSSRYLVKRTGEKVFLECVQDMDHENMFWYRQDPGLGLRLIYFSYDVKMKEKGDIPEGYSVSREKKERFSLILESASTNQTSMYLCASTGAKLISYEQYFGPGTRLTVT.

This clonotype was observed many times. One end of the junction varies from germline; a read error may be responsible. The chain couples TRBV6-5 to TRBJ2-5; the D gene is possibly TRBD2 (5 bases). CDR1 and CDR2 (germline): MNHEY, SVGAGI. The CDR3 runs 15 residues. The CDR3 region is CASSYSLGPQETQYF. CDR3 coding DNA: TGTGCCAGCAGCTACTCACTAGGACCACAAGAGACCCAGTACTTC.

This clonotype was seen only a few times. The gene calls are TRBV27 and TRBJ2-6; 9 bases are shared with TRBD1. CDR1 and CDR2 from the germline V gene are MNHEY and SMNVEV (reference sequence). The CDR3 is 20 residues long. V trimming: 3 bases; J trimming: 0 bases; junction bases outside the gene matches: 12. In DNA form, the CDR3 reads TGTGCCAGCAGTTTGGTCCGTGGGACAGGGTTGCTCTCTGGGGCCAACGTCCTGACTTTC. The encoded protein is CASSLVRGTGLLSGANVLTF. Together with reference TRBV27 and TRBJ2-6, the CDR3 gives the full variable domain: EAQVTQNPRYLITVTGKKLTVTCSQNMNHEYMSWYRQDPGLGLRQIYYSMNVEVTDKGDVPEGYKVSRKEKRNFPLILESPSPNQTSLYFCASSLVRGTGLLSGANVLTFGAGSRLTVL.

There are many counts of this clonotype. The chain uses TRBV28 and TRBJ2-7; 10 bases fit TRBD2. The germline V gene has CDR1 MDHEN and CDR2 SYDVKM. The CDR3 runs to 15 residues. After removal of 6 bases from V and 3 bases from J, the junction contained 8 bases not matched to a gene. The CDR3 reads CASRPEREGRYEQYF. The CDR3 DNA reads as TGTGCCAGCAGGCCCGAGCGGGAGGGCCGCTACGAGCAGTACTTC.

This clonotype was recorded at least ten times. The chain combines TRBV28 with TRBJ1-3; weak D call: TRBD1 (6 bases). Trimming took off 4 bases at V and 0 bases at J, with 13 bases between the two ends. Per germline, CDR1 MDHEN and CDR2 SYDVKM. There are 16 residues in the CDR3. The DNA of the CDR3 is TGTGCCAGCAGTTCTCAGGGGCTCCGCTCTGGAAACACCATATATTTT. This sequence encodes CASSSQGLRSGNTIYF.